Below are 6 T cell receptor delta chains sequenced from a single sample in a study of gamma-delta T cells after stem cell transplantation. TCRdb re-processed the RT-PCR reads using CATT. The profile shows roughly 620 delta-chain clones, 4% to 5.5% of them singletons. Sequenced input: gamma-delta T cells. The receptors were gathered from a human donor. It is not recorded whose cells these are; they may come from a transplant donor.

Only a few counts were recorded for this clone. It differs at one base from a far larger clone, so likely a read error. Other DNA sequences of this sample code for an identical CDR3. The V gene is TRDV2, the J gene TRDJ2, with 8 bases aligning to TRDD3. The CDR3 extends over 17 amino acids. Germline V gene sequence: CDR1 GEAIGNYY, CDR2 EKD. J gave up 5 bases and V 0 bases, and 10 bases lay outside the gene matches. The CDR3 region is CACDTVRTGGETAQLFF. The CDR3 DNA follows: TGTGCCTGTGACACCGTGAGGACTGGGGGTGAAACAGCACAACTCTTCTTT.

By proportion, this clone is medium-sized (0.01 to 0.1%). This sequence joins TRDV2 and TRDJ1, with 13 positions matching TRDD3. The CDR3 length is 18 residues. V lost 3 bases and J lost 1; bases outside the gene matches: 10. Germline loops: CDR1 GEAIGNYY, CDR2 EKD. The CDR3 DNA follows: TGTGCCTGTGACCCCGTACTGGGGGATACGCTATCCACCGATAAACTCATCTTT. Protein product: CACDPVLGDTLSTDKLIF.

With respect to this clone: The protein recorded in TCRdb matches a much larger clone and deviates from this DNA's translation at residue 16, suggesting a read error; the protein here is obtained by translating the DNA. This chain uses TRDV2 with TRDJ3, with 12 bases aligning to TRDD3. Germline assignment: CDR1 GEAIGNYY and CDR2 EKD. The length of the CDR3 is 20 residues. CDR3 region: CACDTSGTGGYSWDTLQMFF. DNA of the CDR3: TGTGCCTGTGACACGTCGGGCACTGGGGGATACTCCTGGGACACCCTACAGATGTTTTTC.

This clone was observed a handful of times. A read error likely explains why the TCRdb protein, taken from a much larger clone, differs from this DNA's translation at residue 5; the protein shown is translated from the DNA. The chain uses TRDV2 and TRDJ2, with 8 bases lining up with TRDD3. The ends lost 3 bases at V and 4 bases at J; junction bases unmatched: 12. CDR1 and CDR2 from the germline V gene are GEAIGNYY and EKD. The CDR3 is 17 residues long. CDR3 DNA: TGTGCCTGTGACGCCGTGAGGACTGGGGGTGAGACAGCACAACTCTTCTTT. Protein sequence: CACDAVRTGGETAQLFF.

Remarks on this clone: A single base is all that separates this from a far larger clone, so a read error is likely. Other nucleotide sequences from this sample produce the same CDR3. This chain connects TRDV2 to TRDJ1; TRDD3 matches 11 bases. Germline-derived CDR1 and CDR2 are GEAIGNYY and EKD. This CDR3 is built from 18 residues. J gave up 1 base and V 3 bases, and 12 bases lay outside the gene matches. The chain's CDR3 is CACDLVLGDTLSTDKLIF. As DNA, the CDR3 is TGTGCCTGTGACCTCGTGCTGGGGGATACACTATCCACCGATAAACTCATCTTT.

A note on this clone: The likely explanation is a read error, given a far larger clone one base away. Distinct nucleotide sequences in the sample also encode this CDR3. The chain has TRDV2 and TRDJ1; 13 bases are a match to TRDD3. Germline V gives CDR1 GEAIGNYY, CDR2 EKD. The CDR3 is 18 amino acids. In nucleotides, the CDR3 is TGTGCCTGCGACACCTTACTGGGGGATACGCGTCTGAGAAGTAAACTCATCTTT. Translation: CACDTLLGDTRLRSKLIF.